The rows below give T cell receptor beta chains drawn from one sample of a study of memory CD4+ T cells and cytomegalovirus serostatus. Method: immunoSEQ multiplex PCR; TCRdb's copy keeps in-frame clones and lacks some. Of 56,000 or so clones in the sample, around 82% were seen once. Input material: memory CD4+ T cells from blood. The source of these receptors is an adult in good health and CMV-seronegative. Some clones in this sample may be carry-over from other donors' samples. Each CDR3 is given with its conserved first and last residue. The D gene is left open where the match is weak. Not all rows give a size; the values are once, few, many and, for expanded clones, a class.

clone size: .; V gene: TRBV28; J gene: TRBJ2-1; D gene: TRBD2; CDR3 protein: CASSPPSGVGYNEQFF; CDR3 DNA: TGTGCCAGCAGCCCACCTAGCGGAGTGGGATACAATGAGCAGTTCTTC
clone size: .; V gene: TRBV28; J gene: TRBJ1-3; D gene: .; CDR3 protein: CASSFGHGDSGNTIYF; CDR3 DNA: TGTGCCAGCAGTTTTGGACACGGGGACTCTGGAAACACCATATATTTT
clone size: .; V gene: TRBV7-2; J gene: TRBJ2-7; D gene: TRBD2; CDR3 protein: CASSWTSGYEQYF; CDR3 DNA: TGTGCCAGCAGCTGGACTAGCGGGTACGAGCAGTACTTC
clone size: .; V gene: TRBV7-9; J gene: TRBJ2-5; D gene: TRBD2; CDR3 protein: CASRAGGTGETQYF; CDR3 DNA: TGTGCCAGCCGAGCGGGAGGGACGGGGGAGACCCAGTACTTC
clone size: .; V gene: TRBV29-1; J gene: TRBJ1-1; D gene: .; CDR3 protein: CSVGDMAGGVTEAFF; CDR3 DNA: TGCAGCGTTGGCGATATGGCGGGAGGCGTCACTGAAGCTTTCTTT
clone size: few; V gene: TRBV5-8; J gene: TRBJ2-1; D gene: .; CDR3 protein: CASSLGLSNEQFF; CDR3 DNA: TGTGCCAGCAGCTTGGGATTATCCAATGAGCAGTTCTTC
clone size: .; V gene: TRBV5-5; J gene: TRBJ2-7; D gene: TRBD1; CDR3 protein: CASRPGTGHYEQYF; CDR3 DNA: TGTGCCAGCAGACCCGGGACAGGGCACTACGAGCAGTACTTC
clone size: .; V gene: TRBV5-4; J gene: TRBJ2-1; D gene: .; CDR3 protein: CASSLPGSYNEQFF; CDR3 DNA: TGTGCCAGCAGCTTGCCGGGGTCCTACAATGAGCAGTTCTTC
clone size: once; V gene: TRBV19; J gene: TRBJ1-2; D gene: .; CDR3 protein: CASSIPPGKGYGYTF; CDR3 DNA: TGTGCCAGTAGTATCCCTCCAGGGAAGGGCTATGGCTACACCTTC
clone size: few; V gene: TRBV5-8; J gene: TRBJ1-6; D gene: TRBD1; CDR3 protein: CASSWRQGLSSSYNSPLHF; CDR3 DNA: TGTGCCAGCAGCTGGAGACAGGGACTGTCATCCTCCTATAATTCACCCCTCCACTTT
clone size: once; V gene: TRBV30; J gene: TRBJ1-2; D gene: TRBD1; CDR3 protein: CAWSGQGLNNYGYTF; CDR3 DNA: TGTGCCTGGAGTGGACAGGGCCTAAACAACTATGGCTACACCTTC
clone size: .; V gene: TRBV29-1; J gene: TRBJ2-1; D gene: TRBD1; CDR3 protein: CSVLKGDRVYEQFF; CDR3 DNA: TGCAGCGTCCTTAAAGGGGACAGGGTGTATGAGCAGTTCTTC
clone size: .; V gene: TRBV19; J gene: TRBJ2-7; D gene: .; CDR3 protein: CASSSTRSSEQYF; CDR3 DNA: TGTGCCAGTAGTTCTACTAGATCGAGTGAGCAGTACTTC
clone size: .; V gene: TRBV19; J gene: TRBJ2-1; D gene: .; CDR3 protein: CASSALAGGRSYNEQFF; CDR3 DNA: TGTGCCAGTAGTGCCCTCGCGGGCGGCCGTTCCTACAATGAGCAGTTCTTC
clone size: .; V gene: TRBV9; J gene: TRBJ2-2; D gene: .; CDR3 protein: CASSGIANTGELFF; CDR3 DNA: TGTGCCAGCAGCGGGATCGCGAACACCGGGGAGCTGTTTTTT
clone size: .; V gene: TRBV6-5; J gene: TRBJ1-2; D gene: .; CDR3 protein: CASSYRPETYGYTF; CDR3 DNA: TGTGCCAGCAGTTATCGGCCAGAAACGTATGGCTACACCTTC
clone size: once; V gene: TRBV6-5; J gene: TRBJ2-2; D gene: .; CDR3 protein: CASRRDPNTGELFF; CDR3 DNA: TGTGCCAGCAGAAGGGACCCGAACACCGGGGAGCTGTTTTTT
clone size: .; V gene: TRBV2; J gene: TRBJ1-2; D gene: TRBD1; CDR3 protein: CASTGQGGLGVYGYTF; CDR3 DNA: TGTGCCAGCACGGGACAGGGAGGCCTAGGGGTCTATGGCTACACCTTC
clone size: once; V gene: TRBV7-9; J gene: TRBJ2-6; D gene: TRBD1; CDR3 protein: CASSVVPGQGSSGANVLTF; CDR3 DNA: TGTGCCAGCAGCGTAGTACCGGGACAGGGAAGCTCTGGGGCCAACGTCCTGACTTTC
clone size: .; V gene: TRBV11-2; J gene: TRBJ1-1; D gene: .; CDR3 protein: CASSYPRGGTEAFF; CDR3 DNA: TGTGCCAGCAGCTACCCGAGGGGAGGCACTGAAGCTTTCTTT
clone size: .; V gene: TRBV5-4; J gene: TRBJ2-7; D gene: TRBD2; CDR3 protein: CASSSWTSGSYEQYF; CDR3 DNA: TGTGCCAGCAGCTCTTGGACTAGCGGAAGCTACGAGCAGTACTTC
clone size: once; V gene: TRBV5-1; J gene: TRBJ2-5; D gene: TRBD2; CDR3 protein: CASSLSLAGQETQYF; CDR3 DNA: TGCGCCAGCAGCTTGAGTCTAGCGGGACAAGAGACCCAGTACTTC
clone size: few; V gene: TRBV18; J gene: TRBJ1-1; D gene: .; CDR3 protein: CASSPRSQGVGTEAFF; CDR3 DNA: TGTGCCAGCTCACCACGGTCGCAGGGTGTGGGCACTGAAGCTTTCTTT
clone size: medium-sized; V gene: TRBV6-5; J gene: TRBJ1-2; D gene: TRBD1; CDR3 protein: CASSHRGGGYTF; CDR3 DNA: TGTGCCAGCAGTCACAGGGGCGGGGGCTACACCTTC
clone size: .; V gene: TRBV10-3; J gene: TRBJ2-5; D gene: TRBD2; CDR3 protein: CAILGLAGEETQYF; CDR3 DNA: TGTGCCATCCTGGGACTAGCGGGGGAAGAGACCCAGTACTTC
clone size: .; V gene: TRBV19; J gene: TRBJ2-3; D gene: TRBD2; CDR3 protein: CASSISTSGRGRNTQYF; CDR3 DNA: TGTGCCAGTAGTATCTCTACTAGCGGGAGGGGTCGGAATACGCAGTATTTT
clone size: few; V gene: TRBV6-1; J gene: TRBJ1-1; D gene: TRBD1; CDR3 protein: CASSKTGHTEAFF; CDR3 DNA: TGTGCCAGCAGCAAGACAGGGCACACTGAAGCTTTCTTT
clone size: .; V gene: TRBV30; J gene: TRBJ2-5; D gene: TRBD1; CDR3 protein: CAWSVRQGIPETQYF; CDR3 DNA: TGTGCCTGGAGTGTGAGACAGGGGATTCCAGAGACCCAGTACTTC
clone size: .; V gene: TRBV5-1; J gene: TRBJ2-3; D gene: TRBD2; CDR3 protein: CASSLEVAGDTDTQYF; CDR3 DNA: TGCGCCAGCAGCTTGGAGGTAGCGGGGGACACAGATACGCAGTATTTT
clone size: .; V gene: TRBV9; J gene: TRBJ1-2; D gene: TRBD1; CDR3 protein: CASSVNTGGGYGYTF; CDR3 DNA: TGTGCCAGCAGCGTTAACACAGGGGGCGGCTATGGCTACACCTTC
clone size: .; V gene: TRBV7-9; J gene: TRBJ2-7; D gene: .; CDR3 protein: CASSSQGHEQYF; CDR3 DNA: TGTGCCAGCAGCTCACAGGGCCACGAGCAGTACTTC
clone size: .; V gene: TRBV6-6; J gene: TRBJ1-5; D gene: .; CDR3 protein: CASSYSSPGVQPQHF; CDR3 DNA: TGTGCCAGCAGTTACTCGAGTCCGGGAGTCCAGCCCCAGCATTTT
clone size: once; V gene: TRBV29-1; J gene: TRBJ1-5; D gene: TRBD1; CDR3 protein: CSVGDRGGQPQHF; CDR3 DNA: TGCAGCGTTGGGGACAGGGGTGGTCAGCCCCAGCATTTT
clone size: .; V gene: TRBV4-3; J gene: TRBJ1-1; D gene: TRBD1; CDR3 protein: CASSQGQGSAEAFF; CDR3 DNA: TGCGCCAGCAGCCAAGGACAGGGGAGCGCTGAAGCTTTCTTT
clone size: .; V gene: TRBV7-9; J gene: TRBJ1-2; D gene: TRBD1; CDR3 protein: CASTRDRGGEDLNYGYTF; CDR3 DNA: TGTGCCAGCACCCGGGACAGGGGAGGGGAAGACCTGAACTATGGCTACACCTTC
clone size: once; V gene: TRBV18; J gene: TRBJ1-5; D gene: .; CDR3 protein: CASSRAGSLRGNQPQHF; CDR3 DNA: TGTGCCAGCTCGCGAGCCGGGTCATTAAGGGGAAATCAGCCCCAGCATTTT
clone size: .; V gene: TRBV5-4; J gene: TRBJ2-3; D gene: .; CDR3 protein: CASSYAGTRSTDTQYF; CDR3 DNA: TGTGCCAGCAGCTACGCCGGGACACGCAGCACAGATACGCAGTATTTT
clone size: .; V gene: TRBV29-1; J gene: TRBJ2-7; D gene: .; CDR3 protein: CSVEDPGISYEQYF; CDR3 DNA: TGCAGCGTTGAAGATCCCGGGATCTCCTACGAGCAGTACTTC
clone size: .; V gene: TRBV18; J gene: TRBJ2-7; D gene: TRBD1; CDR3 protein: CASSTNGQGYEQYF; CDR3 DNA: TGTGCCAGCTCCACCAACGGACAGGGGTACGAGCAGTACTTC
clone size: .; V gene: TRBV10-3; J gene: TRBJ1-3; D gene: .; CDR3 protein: CAISAQGLSSGNTIYF; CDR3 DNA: TGTGCCATCAGTGCTCAGGGTTTAAGCTCTGGAAACACCATATATTTT
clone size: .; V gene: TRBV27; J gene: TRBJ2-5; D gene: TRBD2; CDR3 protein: CASSQTSGTMETQYF; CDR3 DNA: TGTGCCAGCAGTCAGACTAGCGGGACGATGGAGACCCAGTACTTC
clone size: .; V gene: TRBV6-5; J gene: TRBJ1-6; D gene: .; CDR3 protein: CASSYSKSRTGSPLHF; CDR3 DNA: TGTGCCAGCAGTTACTCGAAGTCAAGAACCGGATCACCCCTCCACTTT
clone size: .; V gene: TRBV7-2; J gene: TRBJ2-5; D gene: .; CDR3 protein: CASSEGRSQETQYF; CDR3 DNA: TGTGCCAGCAGCGAGGGACGGTCACAAGAGACCCAGTACTTC
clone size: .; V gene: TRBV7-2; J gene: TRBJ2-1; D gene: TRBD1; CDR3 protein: CASSPGGTGRNEQFF; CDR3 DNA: TGTGCCAGCAGCCCCGGAGGGACAGGGAGGAATGAGCAGTTCTTC
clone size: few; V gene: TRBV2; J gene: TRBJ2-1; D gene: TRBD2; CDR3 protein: CASGREGPTRTRNEQFF; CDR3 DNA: TGTGCCAGCGGGCGGGAGGGCCCGACTCGGACGCGCAATGAGCAGTTCTTC
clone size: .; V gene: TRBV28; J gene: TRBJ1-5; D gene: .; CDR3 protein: CASTLPHLQPQHF; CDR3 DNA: TGTGCCAGCACCCTACCCCATCTCCAGCCCCAGCATTTT
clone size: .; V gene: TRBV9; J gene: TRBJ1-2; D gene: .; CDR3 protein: CASSVDAGTGGYGYTF; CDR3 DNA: TGTGCCAGCAGCGTAGACGCAGGGACGGGGGGGTATGGCTACACCTTC
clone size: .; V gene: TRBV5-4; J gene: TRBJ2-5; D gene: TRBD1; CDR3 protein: CASSLDRGETQYF; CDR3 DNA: TGTGCCAGCAGCCTTGACAGGGGGGAGACCCAGTACTTC
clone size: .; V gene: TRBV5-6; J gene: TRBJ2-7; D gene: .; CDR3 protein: CASSFNFPMLGGNYEQYF; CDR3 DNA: TGTGCCAGCAGCTTTAATTTCCCGATGTTGGGGGGCAACTACGAGCAGTACTTC
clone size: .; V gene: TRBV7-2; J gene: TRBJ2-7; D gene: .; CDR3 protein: CASSFGRGEIEQYF; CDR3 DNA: TGTGCCAGCAGCTTCGGAAGGGGGGAAATCGAGCAGTACTTC
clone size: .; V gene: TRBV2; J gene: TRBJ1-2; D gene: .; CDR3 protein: CASRDRGGYYGYTF; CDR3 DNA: TGTGCCAGCAGGGACAGAGGGGGGTACTATGGCTACACCTTC
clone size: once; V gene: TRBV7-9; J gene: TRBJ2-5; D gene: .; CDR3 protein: CASSSRVIQETQYF; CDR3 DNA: TGTGCCAGCAGCTCGAGAGTTATCCAAGAGACCCAGTACTTC
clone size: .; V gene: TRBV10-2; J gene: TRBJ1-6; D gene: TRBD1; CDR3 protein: CASSVTGQGAYNSPLHF; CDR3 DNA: TGCGCCAGCAGTGTCACAGGACAGGGGGCCTATAATTCACCCCTCCACTTT
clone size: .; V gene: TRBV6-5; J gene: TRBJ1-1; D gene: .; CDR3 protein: CASRQASTTEAFF; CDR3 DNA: TGTGCCAGCCGACAGGCCTCGACCACTGAAGCTTTCTTT
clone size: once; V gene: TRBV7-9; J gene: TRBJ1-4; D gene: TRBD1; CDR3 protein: CAYPQGRGRATNEKLFF; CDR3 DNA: TGTGCTTACCCTCAGGGCAGGGGGCGTGCAACTAATGAAAAACTGTTTTTT
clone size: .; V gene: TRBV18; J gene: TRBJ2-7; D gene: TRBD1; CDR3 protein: CASGQGILGNEQYF; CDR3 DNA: TGTGCCAGTGGACAGGGGATCCTGGGAAACGAGCAGTACTTC
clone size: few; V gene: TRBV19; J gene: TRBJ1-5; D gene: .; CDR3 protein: CASSIVGSNQPQHF; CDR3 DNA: TGTGCCAGTAGTATCGTTGGGAGCAATCAGCCCCAGCATTTT
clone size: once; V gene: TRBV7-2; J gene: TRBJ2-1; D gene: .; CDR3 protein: CASSFGPAGNEQFF; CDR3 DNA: TGTGCCAGCAGCTTCGGCCCTGCGGGCAATGAGCAGTTCTTC